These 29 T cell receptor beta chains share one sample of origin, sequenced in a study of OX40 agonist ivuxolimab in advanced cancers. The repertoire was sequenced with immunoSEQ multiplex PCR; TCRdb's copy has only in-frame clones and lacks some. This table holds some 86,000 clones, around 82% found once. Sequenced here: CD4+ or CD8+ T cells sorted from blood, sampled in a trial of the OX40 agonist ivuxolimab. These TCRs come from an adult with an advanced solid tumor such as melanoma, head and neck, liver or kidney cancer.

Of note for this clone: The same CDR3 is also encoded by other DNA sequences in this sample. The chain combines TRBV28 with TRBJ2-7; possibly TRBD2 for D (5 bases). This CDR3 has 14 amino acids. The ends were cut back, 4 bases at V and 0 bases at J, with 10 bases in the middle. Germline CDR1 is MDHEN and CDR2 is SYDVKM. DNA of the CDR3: TGTGCCAGCAGTTCCCTCGGAGGCTCCTACGAGCAGTACTTC. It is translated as CASSSLGGSYEQYF.

The CDR3 region has the DNA TGTGCCAGCAGCCCCCTGACTAGCGGGCTCTCCAATGAGCAGTTCTTC. Translated: CASSPLTSGLSNEQFF. The rearrangement uses TRBV28 and TRBJ2-1, with 10 nucleotides matching TRBD2. V lost 6 bases, J lost 6 bases, and 11 bases stayed unmatched. Germline lookup yields CDR1 MDHEN and CDR2 SYDVKM. CDR3 length: 16 residues.

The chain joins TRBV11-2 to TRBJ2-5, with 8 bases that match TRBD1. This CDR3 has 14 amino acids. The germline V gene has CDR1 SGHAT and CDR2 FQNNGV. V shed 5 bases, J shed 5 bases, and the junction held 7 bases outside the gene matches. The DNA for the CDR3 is TGTGCCAGCAGCCAAGACAGGGGTTGGGAGACCCAGTACTTC. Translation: CASSQDRGWETQYF.

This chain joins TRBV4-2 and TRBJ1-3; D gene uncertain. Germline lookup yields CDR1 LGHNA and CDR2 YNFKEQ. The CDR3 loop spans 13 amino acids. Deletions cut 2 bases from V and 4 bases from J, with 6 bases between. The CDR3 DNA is TGTGCCAGCAGCCAATCCCAGGGAAACACCATATATTTT. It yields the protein CASSQSQGNTIYF.

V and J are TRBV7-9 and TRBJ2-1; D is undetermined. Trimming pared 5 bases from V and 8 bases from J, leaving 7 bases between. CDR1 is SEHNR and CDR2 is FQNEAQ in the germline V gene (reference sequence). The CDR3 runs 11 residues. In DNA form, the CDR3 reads TGTGCCAGCAGCCCCCATTATGAGCAGTTCTTC. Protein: CASSPHYEQFF.

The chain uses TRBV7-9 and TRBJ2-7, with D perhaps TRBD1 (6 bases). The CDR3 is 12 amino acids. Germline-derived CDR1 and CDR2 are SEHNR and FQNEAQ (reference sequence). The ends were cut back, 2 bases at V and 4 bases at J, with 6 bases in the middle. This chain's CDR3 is CASSLRGYEQYF. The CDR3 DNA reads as TGTGCCAGCAGCTTAAGGGGGTACGAGCAGTACTTC.

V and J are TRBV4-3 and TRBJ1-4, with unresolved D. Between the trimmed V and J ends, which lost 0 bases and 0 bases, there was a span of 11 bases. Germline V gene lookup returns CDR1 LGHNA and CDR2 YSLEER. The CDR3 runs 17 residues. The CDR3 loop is CASSQERAYATNEKLFF. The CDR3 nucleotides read TGCGCCAGCAGCCAAGAAAGGGCTTATGCAACTAATGAAAAACTGTTTTTT.

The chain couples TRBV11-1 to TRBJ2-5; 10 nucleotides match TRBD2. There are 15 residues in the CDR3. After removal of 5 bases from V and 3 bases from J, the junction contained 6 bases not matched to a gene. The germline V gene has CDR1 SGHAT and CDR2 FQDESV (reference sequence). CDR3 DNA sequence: TGTGCCAGCAGCCGAAGCGGGAGGGAGGAAGAGACCCAGTACTTC. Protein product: CASSRSGREEETQYF.

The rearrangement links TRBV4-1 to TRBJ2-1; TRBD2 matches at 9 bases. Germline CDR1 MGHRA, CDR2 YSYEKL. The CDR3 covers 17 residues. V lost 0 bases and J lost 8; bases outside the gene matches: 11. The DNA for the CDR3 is TGCGCCAGCAGCCAAGATTCTGGGACTAGCAAGTGGGATGAGCAGTTCTTC. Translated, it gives CASSQDSGTSKWDEQFF.

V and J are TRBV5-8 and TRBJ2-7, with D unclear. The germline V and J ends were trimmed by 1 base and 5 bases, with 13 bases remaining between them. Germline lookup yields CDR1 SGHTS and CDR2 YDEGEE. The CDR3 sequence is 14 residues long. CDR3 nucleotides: TGTGCCAGCAGCTTGACCGGGTTAGAAGACGAGCAGTACTTC. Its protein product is CASSLTGLEDEQYF.

CDR3 in amino acids: CASSLAGGSYEQYF. The DNA of the CDR3 is TGTGCCAGCAGCTTAGCCGGGGGGTCGTACGAGCAGTACTTC. This chain connects TRBV11-3 to TRBJ2-5; 7 bases fit TRBD2. The J call could be wrong; TRBJ2-7 is a better fit for the DNA end. The CDR3 loop spans 14 amino acids. Germline V lookup: CDR1 SGHNT, CDR2 YENEEA.

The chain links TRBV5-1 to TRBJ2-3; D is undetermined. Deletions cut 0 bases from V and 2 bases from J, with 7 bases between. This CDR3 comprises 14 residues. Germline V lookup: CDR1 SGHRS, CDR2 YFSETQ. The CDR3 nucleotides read TGCGCCAGCAGCTTGGCTACCGCCACAGATACGCAGTATTTT. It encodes CASSLATATDTQYF. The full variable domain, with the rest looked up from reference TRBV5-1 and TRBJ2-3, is KAGVTQTPRYLIKTRGQQVTLSCSPISGHRSVSWYQQTPGQGLQFLFEYFSETQRNKGNFPGRFSGRQFSNSRSEMNVSTLELGDSALYLCASSLATATDTQYFGPGTRLTVL.

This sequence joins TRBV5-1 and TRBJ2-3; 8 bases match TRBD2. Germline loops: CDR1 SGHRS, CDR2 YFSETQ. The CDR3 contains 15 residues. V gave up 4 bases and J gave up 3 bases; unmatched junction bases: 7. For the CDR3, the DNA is TGCGCCAGCAGCCCCGGGACTAGGGGGACAGATACGCAGTATTTT. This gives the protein CASSPGTRGTDTQYF.

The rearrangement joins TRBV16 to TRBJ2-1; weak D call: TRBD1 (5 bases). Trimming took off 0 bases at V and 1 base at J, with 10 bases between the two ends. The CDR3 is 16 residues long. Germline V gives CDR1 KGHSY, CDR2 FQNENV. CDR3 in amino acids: CASSQSSQGSYNEQFF. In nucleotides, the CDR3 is TGTGCCAGCAGCCAATCGTCGCAGGGTTCCTACAATGAGCAGTTCTTC.

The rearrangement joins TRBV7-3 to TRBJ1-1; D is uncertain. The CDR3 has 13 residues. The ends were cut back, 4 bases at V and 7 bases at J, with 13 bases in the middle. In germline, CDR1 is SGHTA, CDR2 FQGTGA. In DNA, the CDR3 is TGTGCCAGCAGCTCTGGCGTGTATAGTGAAGCTTTCTTT. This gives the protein CASSSGVYSEAFF. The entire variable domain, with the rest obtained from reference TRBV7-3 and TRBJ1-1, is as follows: GAGVSQTPSNKVTEKGKYVELRCDPISGHTALYWYRQSLGQGPEFLIYFQGTGAADDSGLPNDRFFAVRPEGSVSTLKIQRTERGDSAVYLCASSSGVYSEAFFGQGTRLTVV.

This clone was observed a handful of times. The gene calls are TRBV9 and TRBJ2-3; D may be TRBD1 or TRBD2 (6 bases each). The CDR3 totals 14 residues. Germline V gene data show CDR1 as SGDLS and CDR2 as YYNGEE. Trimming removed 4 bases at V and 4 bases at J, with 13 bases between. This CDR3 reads CASSTQRGADTQYF. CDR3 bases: TGTGCCAGCAGCACCCAAAGGGGGGCAGATACGCAGTATTTT. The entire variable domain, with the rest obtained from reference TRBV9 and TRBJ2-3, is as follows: DSGVTQTPKHLITATGQRVTLRCSPRSGDLSVYWYQQSLDQGLQFLIQYYNGEERAKGNILERFSAQQFPDLHSELNLSSLELGDSALYFCASSTQRGADTQYFGPGTRLTVL.

CDR3 sequence reads: CASSQDLERTDTQYF. The CDR3 DNA reads TGCGCCAGCAGCCAAGACCTCGAGCGCACAGATACGCAGTATTTT. The chain links TRBV4-3 to TRBJ2-3, with D unclear. CDR1 is LGHNA and CDR2 is YSLEER in the germline V gene. The V and J ends lost 0 bases and 1 base respectively, with 8 bases between them. CDR3 length: 15 residues.

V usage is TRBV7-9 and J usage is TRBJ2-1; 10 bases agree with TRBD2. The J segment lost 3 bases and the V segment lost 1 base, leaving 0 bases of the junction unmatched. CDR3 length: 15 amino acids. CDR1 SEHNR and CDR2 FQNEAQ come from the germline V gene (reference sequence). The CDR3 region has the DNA TGTGCCAGCAGCTTAGTAGCGGGAGGCTACAATGAGCAGTTCTTC. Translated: CASSLVAGGYNEQFF.

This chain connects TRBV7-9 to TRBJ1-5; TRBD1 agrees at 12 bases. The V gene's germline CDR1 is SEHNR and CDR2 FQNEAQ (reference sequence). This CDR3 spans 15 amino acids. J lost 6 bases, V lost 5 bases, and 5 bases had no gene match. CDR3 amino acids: CASSHGTGGLQPQHF. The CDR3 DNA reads TGTGCCAGCAGCCATGGGACAGGGGGCCTTCAGCCCCAGCATTTT.

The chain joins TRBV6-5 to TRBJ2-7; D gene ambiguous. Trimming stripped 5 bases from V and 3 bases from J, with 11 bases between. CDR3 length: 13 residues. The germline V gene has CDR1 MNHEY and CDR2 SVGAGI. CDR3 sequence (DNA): TGTGCCAGCAGTCCCAGCAGCTACTACGAGCAGTACTTC. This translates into CASSPSSYYEQYF.

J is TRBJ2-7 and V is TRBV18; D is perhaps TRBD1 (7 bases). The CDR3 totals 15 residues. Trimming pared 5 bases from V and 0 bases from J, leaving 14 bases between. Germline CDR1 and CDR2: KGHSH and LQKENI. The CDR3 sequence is CASSGAQGGSYEQYF. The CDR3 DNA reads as TGTGCCAGCTCAGGAGCTCAGGGGGGCTCCTACGAGCAGTACTTC. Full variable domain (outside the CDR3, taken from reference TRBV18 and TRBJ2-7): NAGVMQNPRHLVRRRGQEARLRCSPMKGHSHVYWYRQLPEEGLKFMVYLQKENIIDESGMPKERFSAEFPKEGPSILRIQQVVRGDSAAYFCASSGAQGGSYEQYFGPGTRLTVT.

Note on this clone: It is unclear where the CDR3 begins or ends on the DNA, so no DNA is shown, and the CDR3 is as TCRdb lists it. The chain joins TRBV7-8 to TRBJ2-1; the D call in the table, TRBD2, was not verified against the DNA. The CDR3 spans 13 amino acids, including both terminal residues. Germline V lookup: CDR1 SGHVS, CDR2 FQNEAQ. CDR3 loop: CASSFGPGNGEFF.

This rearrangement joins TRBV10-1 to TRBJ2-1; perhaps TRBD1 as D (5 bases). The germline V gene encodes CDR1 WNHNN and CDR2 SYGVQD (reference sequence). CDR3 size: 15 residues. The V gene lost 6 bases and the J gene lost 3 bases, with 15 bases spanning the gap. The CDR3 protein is CASSENGQFYNEQFF. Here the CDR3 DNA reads TGCGCCAGCAGCGAGAACGGACAATTCTACAATGAGCAGTTCTTC.

The CDR3 DNA reads as TGTGCCAGCAGCTCCGAACGGGAGTCTGACACAGATACGCAGTATTTT. Protein product: CASSSERESDTDTQYF. This chain uses TRBV11-2 with TRBJ2-3, with D tentatively TRBD2 (6 bases). Germline-derived CDR1 and CDR2 are SGHAT and FQNNGV. V was clipped by 4 bases and J by 2 bases, with 16 bases between them. The CDR3 contains 16 residues.

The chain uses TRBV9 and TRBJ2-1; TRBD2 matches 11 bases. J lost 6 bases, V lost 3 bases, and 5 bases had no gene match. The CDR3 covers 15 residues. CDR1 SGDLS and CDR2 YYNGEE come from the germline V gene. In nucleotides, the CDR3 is TGTGCCAGCAGCGAAACTAGCGGGAGTTTCAATGAGCAGTTCTTC. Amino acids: CASSETSGSFNEQFF.

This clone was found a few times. The DNA for the CDR3 is TGTGCCAGCAGCGTCAATACAGGGGATACGCAGTATTTT. Translation gives CASSVNTGDTQYF. The J gene is TRBJ2-3, the V gene TRBV7-9, with a possible D match to TRBD1 (6 bases). Germline lookup yields CDR1 SEHNR and CDR2 FQNEAQ (reference sequence). The CDR3 is 13 amino acids. V was clipped by 5 bases and J by 6 bases, with 12 bases between them.

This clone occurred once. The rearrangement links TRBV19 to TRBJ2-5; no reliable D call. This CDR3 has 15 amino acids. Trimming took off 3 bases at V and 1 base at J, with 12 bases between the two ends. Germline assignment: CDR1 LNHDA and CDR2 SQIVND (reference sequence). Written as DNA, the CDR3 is TGTGCCAGTAGTATCAGCCGTGAGTCCCAAGAGACCCAGTACTTC. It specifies CASSISRESQETQYF.

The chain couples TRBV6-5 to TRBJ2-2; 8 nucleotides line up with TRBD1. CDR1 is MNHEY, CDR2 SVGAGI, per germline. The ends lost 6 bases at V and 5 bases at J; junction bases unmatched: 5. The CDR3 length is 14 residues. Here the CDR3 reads CASRQGAVTGELFF. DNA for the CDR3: TGTGCCAGCAGGCAGGGGGCTGTTACCGGGGAGCTGTTTTTT.

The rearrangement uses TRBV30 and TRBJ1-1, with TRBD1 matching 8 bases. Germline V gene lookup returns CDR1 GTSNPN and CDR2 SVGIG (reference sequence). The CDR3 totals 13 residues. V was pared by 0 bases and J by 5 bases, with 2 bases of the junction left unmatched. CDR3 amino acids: CAWSVQGVTEAFF. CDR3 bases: TGTGCCTGGAGTGTACAGGGGGTAACTGAAGCTTTCTTT.